The 6 T cell receptor beta chains given below trace back to one sample, sequenced in a study of T-cell reconstitution after alpha-beta-depleted transplantation in children. It was with unique molecular identifiers that the TCRbeta library was prepared. TCRdb passed the PCR reads through MiXCR, listing each CDR3 protein once. The data show around 680,000 distinct CDR3 sequences, roughly 15% seen once. This specimen was PBMCs from the stem cell graft donor, taken from the stem cell graft. The receptors were sampled from a human donor who donated a stem cell graft to a child with acute myeloid leukemia.

The CDR3 protein is CASSLPDRNTGELFF. The CDR3 DNA follows: TGTGCCAGCAGTCTCCCGGACAGGAACACCGGGGAGCTGTTTTTT. This sequence joins TRBV12-3 or TRBV12-4 and TRBJ2-2, with D possibly TRBD1 on 6 matching bases. V lost 5 bases to trimming and J lost 1 base, with 11 bases between them. The CDR3 contains 15 residues.

The V and J genes are TRBV7-9 and TRBJ2-5; either TRBD1 or TRBD2 may fit D (5 bases each). The CDR3 extends over 14 amino acids. The V end lost 5 bases, the J end lost 1 base, and 11 bases lay between the germline ends. Per germline, CDR1 SEHNR and CDR2 FQNEAQ (reference sequence). The CDR3 loop is CASSIPGPQETQYF. CDR3 DNA: TGTGCCAGCAGCATTCCGGGACCCCAAGAGACCCAGTACTTC.

This clonotype was recorded many times. This sequence joins TRBV27 and TRBJ2-5; D unclear. With 4 bases removed from V and 7 bases from J, the gap between germline ends came to 13 bases. Germline V gene data show CDR1 as MNHEY and CDR2 as SMNVEV (reference sequence). The CDR3 has 13 residues. This CDR3 reads CASSSRALGTQYF. The CDR3 DNA reads TGTGCCAGCAGTTCTAGGGCATTGGGGACCCAGTACTTC.

This clonotype was counted between two and nine times. The rearrangement links TRBV28 to TRBJ2-7, with 9 bases fitting TRBD2. This CDR3 is 14 amino acids long. The trim removed 5 bases at V and 2 bases at J, leaving 4 bases unmatched. The germline gives CDR1 MDHEN, CDR2 SYDVKM. The CDR3, as DNA: TGTGCCAGCAGTGAGGGACTAGCTACCTACGAGCAGTACTTC. Translated, it gives CASSEGLATYEQYF. The variable domain in full, with the rest retrieved from reference TRBV28 and TRBJ2-7, is DVKVTQSSRYLVKRTGEKVFLECVQDMDHENMFWYRQDPGLGLRLIYFSYDVKMKEKGDIPEGYSVSREKKERFSLILESASTNQTSMYLCASSEGLATYEQYFGPGTRLTVT.

This clonotype was picked up a small number of times. The chain uses TRBV15 and TRBJ2-1, with 7 nucleotides matching TRBD1. CDR1 and CDR2 (germline): LNHNV, YYDKDF (reference sequence). The CDR3 totals 14 residues. The ends lost 5 bases at V and 5 bases at J; junction bases unmatched: 6. The CDR3 DNA reads as TGTGCCACCAGCGGGACAGTTAGGGACAATGAGCAGTTCTTC. Its translation is CATSGTVRDNEQFF.

The rearrangement joins TRBV20-1 to TRBJ2-3; TRBD2 aligns across 8 bases. CDR3 length: 16 amino acids. The germline CDR1 and CDR2 sequences are DFQATT and SNEGSKA (reference sequence). With V trimmed by 3 bases and J by 1 base, 9 bases remained unmatched. The CDR3 DNA is TGCAGTGCTAGTCTTGCCCGGCGGGGGGGCACAGATACGCAGTATTTT. Translation: CSASLARRGGTDTQYF.